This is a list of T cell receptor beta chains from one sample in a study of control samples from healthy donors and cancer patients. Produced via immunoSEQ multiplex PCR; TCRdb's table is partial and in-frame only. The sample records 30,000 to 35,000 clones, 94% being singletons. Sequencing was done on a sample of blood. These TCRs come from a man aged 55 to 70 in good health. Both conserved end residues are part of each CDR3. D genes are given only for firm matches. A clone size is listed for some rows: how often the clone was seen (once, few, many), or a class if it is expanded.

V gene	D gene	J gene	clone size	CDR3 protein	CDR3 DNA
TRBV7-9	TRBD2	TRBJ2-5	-	CASSWEGETQYF	TGTGCCAGCAGCTGGGAGGGGGAGACCCAGTACTTC
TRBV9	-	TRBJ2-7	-	CASSVAEGAYEQYF	TGTGCCAGCAGCGTAGCTGAGGGGGCCTACGAGCAGTACTTC
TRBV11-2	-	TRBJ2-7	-	CASSLVWDEQYF	TGTGCCAGCAGCTTAGTGTGGGACGAGCAGTACTTC
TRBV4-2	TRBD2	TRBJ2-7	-	CASSQASGGARSEQYF	TGTGCCAGCAGCCAAGCTAGCGGGGGGGCCCGAAGCGAGCAGTACTTC
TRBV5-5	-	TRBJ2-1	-	CASSLVVFGSTEQFF	TGTGCCAGCAGCCTGGTGGTGTTTGGCTCCACTGAGCAGTTCTTC
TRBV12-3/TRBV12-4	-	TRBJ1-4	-	CASSPQVREKLFF	TGTGCCAGCAGCCCCCAGGTTCGAGAAAAACTGTTTTTT
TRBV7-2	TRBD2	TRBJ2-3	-	CASSSGLAGVRYF	TGTGCCAGCAGCTCGGGACTAGCGGGGGTGCGGTATTTT
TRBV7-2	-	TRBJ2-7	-	CASSPGRTGSMQYF	TGTGCCAGCAGCCCAGGGAGGACTGGAAGTATGCAGTACTTC
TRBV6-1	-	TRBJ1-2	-	CASTHEGVNGYTF	TGTGCCAGCACCCACGAAGGGGTGAATGGCTACACCTTC
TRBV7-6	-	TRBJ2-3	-	CASSSEGDTQYF	TGTGCCAGCAGCTCGGAGGGAGATACGCAGTATTTT
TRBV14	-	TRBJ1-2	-	CASSNAWGGSYGYTF	TGTGCCAGCAGCAATGCATGGGGGGGCAGCTATGGCTACACCTTC
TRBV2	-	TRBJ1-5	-	CASSDPRDNQPQHF	TGTGCCAGCAGTGATCCCAGGGACAATCAGCCCCAGCATTTT
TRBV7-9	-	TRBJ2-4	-	CASSPTTVALGKNIQYF	TGTGCCAGCAGCCCAACTACAGTCGCTTTGGGCAAAAACATTCAGTACTTC
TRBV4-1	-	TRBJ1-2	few	CASSQDSGWGNYGYTF	TGCGCCAGCAGCCAAGATAGTGGTTGGGGGAACTATGGCTACACCTTC
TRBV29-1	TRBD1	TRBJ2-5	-	CSVEGVRGRQETQYF	TGCAGCGTTGAAGGGGTCAGGGGGCGACAAGAGACCCAGTACTTC
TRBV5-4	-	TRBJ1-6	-	CASSLETASNSPLHF	TGTGCCAGCAGCTTGGAGACAGCCAGTAATTCACCCCTCCACTTT
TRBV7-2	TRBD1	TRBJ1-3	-	CASSLGRQGFGNTIYF	TGTGCCAGCAGCTTAGGAAGACAGGGGTTTGGAAACACCATATATTTT
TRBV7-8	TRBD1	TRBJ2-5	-	CASSLARDRGQETQYF	TGTGCCAGCAGCTTAGCCCGGGACAGGGGGCAAGAGACCCAGTACTTC
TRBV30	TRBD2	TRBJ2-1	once	CAWKGRALRGFSYNEQFF	TGTGCCTGGAAGGGTAGGGCCCTGCGGGGGTTTTCCTACAATGAGCAGTTCTTC
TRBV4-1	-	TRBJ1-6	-	CASSQSSGHNSPLHF	TGCGCCAGCAGCCAAAGTTCAGGACATAATTCACCCCTCCACTTT
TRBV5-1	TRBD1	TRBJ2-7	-	CASSTGTGGFYEQYF	TGCGCCAGCAGCACCGGGACAGGGGGATTCTACGAGCAGTACTTC
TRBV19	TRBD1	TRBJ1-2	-	CASSILSDRGGYTF	TGTGCCAGTAGTATTTTATCTGACAGGGGTGGCTACACCTTC
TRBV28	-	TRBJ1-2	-	CASGGAINGYTF	TGTGCTAGCGGGGGCGCGATAAATGGCTACACCTTC
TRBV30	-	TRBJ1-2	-	CAWTINPDLGRRRYGYTF	TGTGCCTGGACGATAAACCCGGATCTGGGCCGGAGACGCTATGGCTACACCTTC
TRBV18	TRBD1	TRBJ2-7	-	CASSPTTGGYEQYF	TGTGCCAGCTCACCTACGACAGGGGGCTACGAGCAGTACTTC
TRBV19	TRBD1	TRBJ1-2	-	CASSPRDRGFSNYGYTF	TGTGCCAGTAGTCCGCGGGACAGGGGCTTTTCTAACTATGGCTACACCTTC
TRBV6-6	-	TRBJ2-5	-	CASSYYGQPQETQYF	TGTGCCAGCAGTTACTATGGGCAACCTCAAGAGACCCAGTACTTC
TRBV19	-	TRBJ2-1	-	CASSSPGLVLYNEQFF	TGTGCCAGTAGTTCCCCGGGGCTAGTCCTCTACAATGAGCAGTTCTTC
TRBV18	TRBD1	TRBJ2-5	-	CASSPPGQGQETQYF	TGTGCCAGCTCACCCCCCGGACAGGGTCAAGAGACCCAGTACTTC
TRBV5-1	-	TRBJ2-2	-	CASSPQGGGQSGELFF	TGCGCCAGCAGCCCCCAAGGGGGGGGCCAATCCGGGGAGCTGTTTTTT
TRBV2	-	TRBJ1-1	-	CASSSLGGTEAFF	TGTGCCAGCAGCTCTCTTGGGGGAACTGAAGCTTTCTTT
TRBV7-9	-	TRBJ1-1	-	CASSLTGNTEAFF	TGTGCCAGCAGCCTAACAGGGAACACTGAAGCTTTCTTT
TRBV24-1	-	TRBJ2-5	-	CATSDLLPSGQETQYF	TGTGCCACCAGTGATTTGTTACCATCGGGGCAAGAGACCCAGTACTTC
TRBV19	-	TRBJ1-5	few	CASSRNSVSDQPQHF	TGTGCCAGTAGTAGAAACAGCGTGAGTGATCAGCCCCAGCATTTT
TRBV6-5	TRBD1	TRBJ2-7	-	CASSYSVQGIHEQYF	TGTGCCAGCAGTTACTCGGTACAGGGGATACACGAGCAGTACTTC
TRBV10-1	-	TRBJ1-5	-	CASSETKEAHQPQHF	TGCGCCAGCAGTGAAACAAAAGAGGCCCATCAGCCCCAGCATTTT
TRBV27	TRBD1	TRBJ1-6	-	CASSFTGTGGSPLHF	TGTGCCAGCAGTTTCACCGGGACAGGGGGTTCACCCCTCCACTTT
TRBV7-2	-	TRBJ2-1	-	CASSLRYNEQFF	TGTGCCAGCAGCTTACGGTACAATGAGCAGTTCTTC
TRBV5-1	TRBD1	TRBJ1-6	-	CASSLGGGRLNSPLHF	TGCGCCAGCAGCTTGGGAGGGGGCAGACTTAATTCACCCCTCCACTTT
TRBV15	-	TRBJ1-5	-	CATSPRGERSNQPQHF	TGTGCCACCAGTCCTCGGGGGGAAAGGAGCAATCAGCCCCAGCATTTT
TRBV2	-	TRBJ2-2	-	CASSGGRVLGGELFF	TGTGCCAGCAGTGGAGGTCGGGTGTTGGGCGGGGAGCTGTTTTTT
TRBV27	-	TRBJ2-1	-	CASSRIGVNEQFF	TGTGCCAGCAGTAGGATAGGGGTCAATGAGCAGTTCTTC
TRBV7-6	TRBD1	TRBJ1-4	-	CASSLRDRVNAANEKLFF	TGTGCCAGCAGCTTGAGGGACAGGGTCAATGCAGCTAATGAAAAACTGTTTTTT
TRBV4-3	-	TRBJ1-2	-	CASSQGAGPYGYTF	TGCGCCAGCAGCCAAGGGGCAGGGCCCTATGGCTACACCTTC
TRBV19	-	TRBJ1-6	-	CASRDTTNSPLHF	TGTGCCAGTAGAGACACCACCAATTCACCCCTCCACTTT
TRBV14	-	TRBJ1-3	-	CASSQAGGNTIYF	TGTGCCAGCAGCCAAGCGGGGGGAAACACCATATATTTT
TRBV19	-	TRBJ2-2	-	CASSSTGGRFTGELFF	TGTGCCAGTAGTTCGACGGGGGGCAGGTTCACCGGGGAGCTGTTTTTT
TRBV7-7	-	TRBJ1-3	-	CASSLDNTLGNTIYF	TGTGCCAGCAGCCTAGACAACACGCTTGGAAACACCATATATTTT
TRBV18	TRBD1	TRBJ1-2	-	CASSPDRDRVSSGYTF	TGTGCCAGCTCACCCGACCGGGACAGGGTTTCGAGTGGCTACACCTTC
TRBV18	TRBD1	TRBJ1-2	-	CASSPPAGQGIYGYTF	TGTGCCAGCTCACCCCCCGCCGGACAGGGGATTTATGGCTACACCTTC